The present TCR beta chain was sequenced within a study of blood T cell repertoires in COVID-19. Assay used: immunoSEQ multiplex PCR; TCRdb lists only in-frame clones, some missing. The table has under 300,000 clones, around 90% seen once. The sample consisted of PBMCs or T cells enriched from blood (not recorded which). The clonotype was recovered from a woman between 40 and 55 years old with acute COVID-19.

CDR3 sequence reads: CASSGVGTITDTQYF. CDR3 nucleotides: TGCGCCAGCAGCGGGGTGGGGACTATCACAGATACGCAGTATTTT. The rearrangement joins TRBV5-1 to TRBJ2-3, with 7 bases lining up with TRBD2. The germline V gene encodes CDR1 SGHRS and CDR2 YFSETQ. V trimming: 4 bases; J trimming: 2 bases; junction bases outside the gene matches: 7. This CDR3 has 15 residues.